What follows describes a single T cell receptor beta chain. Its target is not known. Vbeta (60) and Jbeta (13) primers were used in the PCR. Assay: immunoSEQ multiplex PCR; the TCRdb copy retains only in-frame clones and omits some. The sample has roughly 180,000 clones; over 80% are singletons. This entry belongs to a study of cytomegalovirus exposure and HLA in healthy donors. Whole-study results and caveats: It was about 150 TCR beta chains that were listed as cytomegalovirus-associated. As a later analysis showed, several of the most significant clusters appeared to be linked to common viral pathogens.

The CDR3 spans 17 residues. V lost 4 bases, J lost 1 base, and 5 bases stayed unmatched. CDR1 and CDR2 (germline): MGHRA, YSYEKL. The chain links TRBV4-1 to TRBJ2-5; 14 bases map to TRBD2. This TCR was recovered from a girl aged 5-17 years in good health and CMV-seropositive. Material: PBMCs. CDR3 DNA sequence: TGCGCCAGCAGCCCAGTGGGGACTAGCGGGAGCCAAGAGACCCAGTACTTC. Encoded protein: CASSPVGTSGSQETQYF.